This passage covers 9 T cell receptor beta chains from one sample sequenced in a study of neurological immune-mediated disorders. TCRdb reprocessed the 5' RACE reads via MiXCR and lists one record per CDR3 protein. There are just over 50,000 distinct CDR3 sequences in the sample; around 3.1% occur only once, and about 6% lies in the top ten. The sequenced sample consisted of PBMCs. The receptors originated from a man between 40 and 49 years old with multiple sclerosis.

This clonotype was counted ten times or more. The CDR3 bases are TGCGCCAGCAGCTTGGACAGGGGCGCGAACACCGGGGAGCTGTTTTTT. It is translated as CASSLDRGANTGELFF. The gene calls are TRBV5-1 and TRBJ2-2; 7 bases are shared with TRBD1. Trimming cost V 0 bases and J 0 bases; bases outside gene matches: 2. This CDR3 contains 16 residues. Looked up from germline, CDR1 is SGHRS and CDR2 is YFSETQ. Full variable domain (missing parts from reference TRBV5-1 and TRBJ2-2): KAGVTQTPRYLIKTRGQQVTLSCSPISGHRSVSWYQQTPGQGLQFLFEYFSETQRNKGNFPGRFSGRQFSNSRSEMNVSTLELGDSALYLCASSLDRGANTGELFFGEGSRLTVL.

This clonotype has at least ten counts. The genes are TRBV7-2 and TRBJ1-2, with D uncertain. Germline assignment: CDR1 SGHTA and CDR2 FQGNSA. The ends were cut back, 0 bases at V and 0 bases at J, with 8 bases in the middle. The CDR3 sequence is 15 residues long. The CDR3 nucleotides read TGTGCCAGCAGCTTAGCGCTTGAACCTAACTATGGCTACACCTTC. Protein product: CASSLALEPNYGYTF.

This clonotype was detected ten times or more. The chain has TRBV2 and TRBJ1-2; D uncertain. Germline CDR1 reads SNHLY; CDR2 reads FYNNEI. CDR3 size: 10 residues. Trimming stripped 6 bases from V and 9 bases from J, with 8 bases between. The CDR3 spells CASRGFSYTF. The CDR3 DNA sequence: TGTGCCAGCAGGGGGTTCAGCTACACCTTC.

This clonotype was picked up many times. This chain joins TRBV11-2 and TRBJ1-2; TRBD1 aligns across 10 bases. CDR3 length: 14 residues. The junction had 3 bases not matched to a gene; V was cut back by 5 bases and J by 3 bases. Germline-derived CDR1 and CDR2 are SGHAT and FQNNGV. CDR3 sequence reads: CASSPGTGDYGYTF. For the CDR3, the DNA is TGTGCCAGCAGCCCGGGGACAGGGGACTATGGCTACACCTTC. The entire variable domain, with the rest obtained from reference TRBV11-2 and TRBJ1-2, is as follows: EAGVAQSPRYKIIEKRQSVAFWCNPISGHATLYWYQQILGQGPKLLIQFQNNGVVDDSQLPKDRFSAERLKGVDSTLKIQPAKLEDSAVYLCASSPGTGDYGYTFGSGTRLTVV.

This clonotype was detected many times. The V gene is TRBV11-3, the J gene TRBJ2-4; 7 bases fit TRBD1. Per germline, CDR1 SGHNT and CDR2 YENEEA. The CDR3 runs to 13 residues. J gave up 5 bases and V 5 bases, and 3 bases lay outside the gene matches. The CDR3 DNA follows: TGTGCCAGCAGCGGGGGACAGCAAAACATTCAGTACTTC. Translating it yields CASSGGQQNIQYF.

This clonotype was detected ten times or more. CDR3 protein: CASSYGASNQPQHF. The CDR3 nucleotides are TGTGCCAGCAGTTACGGCGCGAGCAATCAGCCCCAGCATTTT. V gene TRBV7-9 combines with J gene TRBJ1-5, with D unresolved. CDR1 is SEHNR and CDR2 is FQNEAQ in the germline V gene (reference sequence). V lost 6 bases, J lost 1 base, and 10 bases lay in between. The CDR3 covers 14 residues.

This clonotype was picked up many times. V usage is TRBV20-1 and J usage is TRBJ2-1, with TRBD2 identical over 14 bases. V dropped 8 bases and J dropped 9; count of bases not matched to a gene: 12. CDR3 length: 15 amino acids. Germline V lookup: CDR1 DFQATT, CDR2 SNEGSKA (reference sequence). The CDR3 sequence is CSQGLAGGRGSEQFF. CDR3 nucleotide sequence: TGCAGTCAAGGACTAGCGGGGGGACGTGGGAGTGAGCAGTTCTTC.

There are many counts of this clonotype. At one of its ends the junction is not consistent with the germline gene, which may arise from a read error. The chain carries TRBV29-1 and TRBJ2-3; 9 bases align to TRBD1. This CDR3 spans 16 amino acids. From germline, CDR1 is SQVTM and CDR2 ANQGSEA. The CDR3 spells CSVEDINTGGTDTQYF. The CDR3 nucleotides are TGCAGCGTTGAAGATATTAACACAGGGGGCACGGATACGCAGTATTTT.

This clonotype was detected only a few times. Its ends do not fully match the called genes, so a read error is possible. The chain uses TRBV20-1 and TRBJ1-5; 8 bases agree with TRBD1. CDR1 DFQATT and CDR2 SNEGSKA come from the germline V gene (reference sequence). The CDR3 is made up of 14 amino acids. The CDR3 sequence is CSARDRGRNQPQNF. In DNA form, the CDR3 reads TGCAGTGCCCGCGACAGGGGACGGAATCAGCCCCAGAATTTT.